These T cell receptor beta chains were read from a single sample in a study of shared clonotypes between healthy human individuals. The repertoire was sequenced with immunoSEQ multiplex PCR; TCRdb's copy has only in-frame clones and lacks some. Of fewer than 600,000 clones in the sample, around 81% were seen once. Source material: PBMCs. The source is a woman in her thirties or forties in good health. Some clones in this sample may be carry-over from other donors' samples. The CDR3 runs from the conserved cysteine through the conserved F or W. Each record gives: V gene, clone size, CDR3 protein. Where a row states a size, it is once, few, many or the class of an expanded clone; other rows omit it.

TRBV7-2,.,CASSLDVGDYGYTF
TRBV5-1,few,CASSISGNTGELFF
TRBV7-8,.,CASSQQTGTGPYEQYF
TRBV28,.,CASSSPTDTQYF
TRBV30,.,CAWSVEGGLGYTF
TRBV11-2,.,CASRSVQGLYNEQFF
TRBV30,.,CAWSPRGETQYF
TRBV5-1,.,CASSQSGTSTDTQYF
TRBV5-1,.,CASRRLAVRTDTQYF
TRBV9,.,CASSAGLAGETQYF
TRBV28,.,CASSLRGGAGYEQYF
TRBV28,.,CASSPQGYQPQHF
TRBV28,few,CASRQGGETQYF
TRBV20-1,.,CRGDGNGYTF
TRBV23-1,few,CASRRLAFTF
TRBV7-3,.,CASSPTLAGRNDEQFF
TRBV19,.,CASSTDSSQDQPQHF
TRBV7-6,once,CASSLAGGSPDTQYF
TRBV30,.,CAWSLGNHNEQFF
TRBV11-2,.,CASSLATYTDTQYF
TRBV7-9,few,CASSLENTEAFF
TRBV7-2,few,CASSTAPYEQYF
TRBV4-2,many,CASSQDQSSGANVLTF
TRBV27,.,CASSPPGDAREQFF
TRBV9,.,CASSVAAAPNYGYTF
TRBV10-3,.,CAISEGGGTYNEQFF